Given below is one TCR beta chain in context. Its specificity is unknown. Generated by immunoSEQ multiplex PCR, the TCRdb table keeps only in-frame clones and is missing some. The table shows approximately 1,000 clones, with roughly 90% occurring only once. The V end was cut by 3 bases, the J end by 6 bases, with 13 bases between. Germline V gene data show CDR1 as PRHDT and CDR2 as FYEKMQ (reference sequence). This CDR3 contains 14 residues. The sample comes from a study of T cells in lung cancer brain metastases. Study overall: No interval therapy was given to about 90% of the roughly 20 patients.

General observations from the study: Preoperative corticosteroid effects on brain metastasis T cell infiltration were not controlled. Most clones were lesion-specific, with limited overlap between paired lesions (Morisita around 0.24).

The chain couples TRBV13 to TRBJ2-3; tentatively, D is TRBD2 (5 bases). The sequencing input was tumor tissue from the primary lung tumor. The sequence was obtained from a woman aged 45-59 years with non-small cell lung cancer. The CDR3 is CASSFGGSRDTQYF. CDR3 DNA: TGTGCCAGCAGCTTTGGTGGGAGCAGGGATACGCAGTATTTT.